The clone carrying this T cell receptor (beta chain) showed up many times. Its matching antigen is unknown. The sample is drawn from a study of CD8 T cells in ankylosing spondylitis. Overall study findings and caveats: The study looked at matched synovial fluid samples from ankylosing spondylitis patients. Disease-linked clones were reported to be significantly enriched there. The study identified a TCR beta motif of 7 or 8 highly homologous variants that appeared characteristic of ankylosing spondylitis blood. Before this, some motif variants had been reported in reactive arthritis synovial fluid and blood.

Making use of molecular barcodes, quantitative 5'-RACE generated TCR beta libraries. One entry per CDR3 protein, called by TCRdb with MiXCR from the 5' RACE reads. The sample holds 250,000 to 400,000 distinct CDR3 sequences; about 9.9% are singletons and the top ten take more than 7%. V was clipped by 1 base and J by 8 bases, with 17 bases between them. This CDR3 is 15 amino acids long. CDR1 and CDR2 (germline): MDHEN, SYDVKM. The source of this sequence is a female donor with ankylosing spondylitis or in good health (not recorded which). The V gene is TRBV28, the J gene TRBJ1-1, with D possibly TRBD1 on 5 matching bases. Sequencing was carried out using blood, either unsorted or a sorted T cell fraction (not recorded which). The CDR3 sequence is CASSLFDRRGPEAFF. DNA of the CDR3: TGTGCCAGCAGTTTATTCGACAGACGGGGACCCGAAGCTTTCTTT.